The following is a T cell receptor (beta chain) sequence with its context. This receptor's antigen is unknown. Per-nucleotide qualities are absent, and no much larger clonotype sits a single base away. These data are taken from a study of blood T cell repertoires in COVID-19 (TCRdb year 2020). In terms of the full investigation: Collaborator samples came from the United States, Italy and Spain and covered acute and convalescent phases of COVID-19. The samples were drawn from two sources: the first 160 participants of the ongoing ImmuneRACE study, and 1,000 to 1,500 subjects contributed by 6 global collaborators. A freely available public database, intended as a resource for researchers studying the immune response to SARS-CoV-2, is where the repertoires were released. Subjects who had been exposed to COVID-19, were actively infected with it, or had recovered from it provided the deeply sampled blood TCRbeta repertoires that made up the dataset. A de-identified subject ID, COVID-19 status, age in years and sex were almost always included in the sample metadata. Where HLA class I and class II types were available, the types were taken from metadata supplied by the sample provider, not from assay-based typing. The material from the prospective study consisted of cDNA or gDNA derived from T cells, B-cell-depleted T cells, or PBMCs.

Unmatched junction bases come to 6, with V trimmed by 6 bases and J by 5 bases. The CDR3 runs 14 amino acids, cysteine and phenylalanine included. The read is trimmed to its CDR3 DNA, 42 bases read in frame from base 1. Reading the germline V gene gives CDR1 SNHLY and CDR2 FYNNEI. Findings and caveats that apply to the study as a whole: Clinical and demographic metadata were provided uncurated, with the amount varying by source and participant.

Another Seattle source contributed samples from volunteer blood donors who had recovered from COVID-19. Collaborating institutions collected whole blood in K2EDTA tubes following their own protocols. For TCRbeta analysis, collaborators shipped samples as frozen whole blood, isolated PBMCs, or DNA extracted from either of those sample types. TCRbeta CDR3 regions were amplified from genomic DNA by means of the immunoSEQ Assay, a bias-controlled multiplex PCR. The paper's processing steps were these. The number of nucleated cells in each sample was estimated by amplification of reference gene primers within the assay. To quantify the absolute abundance of each unique TCRbeta CDR3 rearrangement, sequence reads were collapsed and filtered. For each sample, productive Simpson clonality was calculated as the square root of Simpson's diversity index across productive rearrangements. Sourced from immuneACCESS, this table was stored by TCRdb with only in-frame sequences that have V and J called. A share of the clones is absent; for the studies checked, an unresolved V gene accounts for under half, and the remainder has no known explanation. Clone size and V and J calls were adopted from that table, with D and trimming inferred from the DNA. The sample has under 300,000 clones on record, around 83% of them singletons. In total, the top ten clones hold more than 1.5% of the sample.

Sequenced input: peripheral blood. In this chain, TRBV2 is recombined with TRBJ1-5; 8 middle bases align to TRBD1. This TCR was recovered from a man younger than 45 who had recovered from COVID-19. The CDR3 in this case is CASRDQGAYQPQHF. The DNA sequence is as follows: TGTGCCAGCAGAGACCAGGGGGCTTATCAGCCCCAGCATTTT.